Following are 5 T cell receptor beta chains from one sample sequenced in a study of spatial heterogeneity in lung cancer. As for time point: sample taken at primary tumor resection. Sequencing of whole RNA from tumor, nontumor lung or frozen PBMC involved no sorting. One entry per CDR3 protein results from TCRdb running MiXCR on the 5' RACE reads. The table shows tens of thousands of distinct CDR3 sequences, with 9.5% to 15% occurring only once. The sequences come from PBMCs, collected at surgery. These receptors were taken from a male donor with early-stage non-small cell lung cancer.

The chain links TRBV15 to TRBJ2-2; D gene uncertain. V dropped 1 base and J dropped 7 bases, with 7 bases sitting between them. CDR1 LNHNV and CDR2 YYDKDF come from the germline V gene (reference sequence). CDR3 length: 13 amino acids. In DNA, the CDR3 is TGTGCCACCAGCAGAGCTACGGTCGGGGAGCTGTTTTTT. Amino acid sequence: CATSRATVGELFF. Full variable domain (missing parts from reference TRBV15 and TRBJ2-2): DAMVIQNPRYQVTQFGKPVTLSCSQTLNHNVMYWYQQKSSQAPKLLFHYYDKDFNNEADTPDNFQSRRPNTSFCFLDIRSPGLGDTAMYLCATSRATVGELFFGEGSRLTVL.

At least ten counts were recorded for this clonotype. This sequence joins TRBV28 and TRBJ2-5; TRBD1 might be the D (5 bases). Per the germline V gene, CDR1 is MDHEN and CDR2 is SYDVKM. The CDR3 is made up of 14 amino acids. V was cut by 6 bases and J by 4 bases, with 15 bases left in between. CDR3 DNA sequence: TGTGCCAGCAGGGGCAGGGTGGATTTAGAGACCCAGTACTTC. The encoded protein is CASRGRVDLETQYF.

The V and J genes are TRBV5-8 and TRBJ2-3; no clear D gene. Germline loops: CDR1 SGHTS, CDR2 YDEGEE. The CDR3 contains 14 residues. V was pared by 0 bases and J by 7 bases, with 12 bases between. CDR3 DNA sequence: TGTGCCAGCAGCTTGGCCCTCCAGCAACATACGCAGTATTTT. Its protein is CASSLALQQHTQYF. Full variable domain (rest looked up from reference TRBV5-8 and TRBJ2-3): EAGVTQSPTHLIKTRGQQATLRCSPISGHTSVYWYQQALGLGLQFLLWYDEGEERNRGNFPPRFSGRQFPNYSSELNVNALELEDSALYLCASSLALQQHTQYFGPGTRLTVL.

This rearrangement joins TRBV7-8 to TRBJ2-3; weak D call: TRBD2 (5 bases). V was pared by 5 bases and J by 8 bases, with 17 bases between. From germline, CDR1 is SGHVS and CDR2 FQNEAQ. The CDR3 covers 14 residues. The chain's CDR3 is CASSPEREWGTQYF. The CDR3 DNA reads as TGTGCCAGCAGCCCGGAGAGGGAGTGGGGTACGCAGTATTTT. Full variable domain (outside the CDR3, taken from reference TRBV7-8 and TRBJ2-3): GAGVSQSPRYKVAKRGQDVALRCDPISGHVSLFWYQQALGQGPEFLTYFQNEAQLDKSGLPSDRFFAERPEGSVSTLKIQRTQQEDSAVYLCASSPEREWGTQYFGPGTRLTVL.

This clonotype was recorded a few times. This chain links TRBV7-6 with TRBJ2-7; TRBD2 matches at 13 bases. The germline gives CDR1 SGHVS, CDR2 FNYEAQ. V gave up 0 bases and J gave up 6 bases; unmatched junction bases: 8. The CDR3 sequence is 17 residues long. CDR3 nucleotide sequence: TGTGCCAGCAGCTTAGCTGCAGGGACTAGCGGGACTCTCGAGCAGTACTTC. It yields the protein CASSLAAGTSGTLEQYF.